Described below is a single TCR beta chain sequence and its context. The study ran its PCR with 60 Vbeta and 13 Jbeta primers. Profiling relied on immunoSEQ multiplex PCR, and the TCRdb table lists in-frame clones only, not all of them. The table shows about 140,000 clones, with roughly 80% occurring only once. Deletions cut 1 base from V and 0 bases from J, with 11 bases between. The germline CDR1 and CDR2 sequences are SGHRS and YFSETQ. The CDR3 loop spans 16 amino acids. The data were taken from a study of cytomegalovirus exposure and HLA in healthy donors. The material sequenced was PBMCs. The clonotype was recovered from a male donor in good health and CMV-seronegative. The V and J genes are TRBV5-1 and TRBJ2-1; weak D call: TRBD1 (5 bases). CDR3 sequence: CASSLRQSSSYNEQFF. The CDR3 DNA sequence: TGCGCCAGCAGCTTGCGACAGTCAAGCTCCTACAATGAGCAGTTCTTC. Drawing the rest from reference TRBV5-1 and TRBJ2-1, the complete variable domain is KAGVTQTPRYLIKTRGQQVTLSCSPISGHRSVSWYQQTPGQGLQFLFEYFSETQRNKGNFPGRFSGRQFSNSRSEMNVSTLELGDSALYLCASSLRQSSSYNEQFFGPGTRLTVL.